These T cell receptor beta chains were read from a single sample in a study of cytomegalovirus exposure and HLA in healthy donors. Sequenced by immunoSEQ multiplex PCR; TCRdb stores in-frame clones only, minus some. The table records fewer than 200,000 clones, roughly 8.7% of them present only once. Input material: PBMCs. These receptors all come from a woman in her twenties or thirties in good health and CMV-seropositive. Each CDR3 is given with its conserved first and last residue. A D gene is named only where the DNA matches it firmly. Part of the rows lack a size; the others show once, few, many or a class for expanded clones.

v_call,d_call,clone_size,j_call,cdr3_nt,cdr3_aa
TRBV7-2,NA,NA,TRBJ1-1,TGTGCCAGCAGCTCCCAAGGGGATACTGAAGCTTTCTTT,CASSSQGDTEAFF
TRBV20-1,NA,NA,TRBJ2-4,TGCAGTGCTCTCACGGGAAACATTCAGTACTTC,CSALTGNIQYF
TRBV18,NA,NA,TRBJ2-3,TGTGCCAGCTCACCAAGGGGTAGCGGATACACAGATACGCAGTATTTT,CASSPRGSGYTDTQYF
TRBV10-1,NA,few,TRBJ2-2,TGCGCCAGCAGTGAATACGGGCCGGGATCGAACACCGGGGAGCTGTTTTTT,CASSEYGPGSNTGELFF
TRBV2,NA,NA,TRBJ2-7,TGTGCCAGCACCCCAATTCCCTACGAGCAGTACTTC,CASTPIPYEQYF
TRBV5-1,NA,few,TRBJ1-4,TGCGCCAGCAGCCTGCAGGCAACTAATGAAAAACTGTTTTTT,CASSLQATNEKLFF
TRBV29-1,NA,NA,TRBJ2-5,TGCAGCGTTGTTGTCAGTGAGACCCAGTACTTC,CSVVVSETQYF
TRBV5-4,TRBD2,few,TRBJ2-7,TGTGCCAGCAGCTCACCGGGACTAGCGGCCTACGAGCAGTACTTC,CASSSPGLAAYEQYF
TRBV11-3,NA,NA,TRBJ2-7,TGTGCCAGCAGCTTAGGTCCGTTCTACGAGCAGTACTTC,CASSLGPFYEQYF
TRBV5-1,NA,few,TRBJ1-1,TGCGCCAGCAGCCTCTCCGGCACTGAAGCTTTCTTT,CASSLSGTEAFF
TRBV21-1,NA,few,TRBJ2-7,TGTGCCAGCAGCGTACGAGGCAGGGGCGGGGGGTCCTACGAGCAGTACTTC,CASSVRGRGGGSYEQYF
TRBV10-3,TRBD1,few,TRBJ1-6,TGTGCCATCAGTGACCCGGACAGGTATAATTCACCCCTCCACTTT,CAISDPDRYNSPLHF
TRBV5-1,NA,NA,TRBJ2-2,TGCGCCAGCAGCTCCAGCGGGGAGCTGTTTTTT,CASSSSGELFF
TRBV5-1,NA,few,TRBJ2-7,TGCGCCAGCAGCTTGGCTTCCGCCAGATCCGACTACGAGCAGTACTTC,CASSLASARSDYEQYF
TRBV2,NA,few,TRBJ2-1,TGTGCCAGCCAGGGTAGCCCAACATTTCGGCAGTTCTTC,CASQGSPTFRQFF